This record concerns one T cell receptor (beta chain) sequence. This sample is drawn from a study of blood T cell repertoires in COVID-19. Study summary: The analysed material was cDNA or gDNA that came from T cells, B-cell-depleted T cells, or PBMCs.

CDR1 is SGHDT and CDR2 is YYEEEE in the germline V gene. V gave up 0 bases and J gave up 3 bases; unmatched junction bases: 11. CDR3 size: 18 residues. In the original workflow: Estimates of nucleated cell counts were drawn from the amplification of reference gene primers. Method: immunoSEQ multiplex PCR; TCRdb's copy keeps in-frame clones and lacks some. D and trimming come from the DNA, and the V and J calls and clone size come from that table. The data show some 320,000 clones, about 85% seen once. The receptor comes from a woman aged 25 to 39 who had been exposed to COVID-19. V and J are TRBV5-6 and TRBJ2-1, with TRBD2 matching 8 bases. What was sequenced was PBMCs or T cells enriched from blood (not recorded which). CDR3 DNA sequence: TGTGCCAGCAGCTTGGAGTTGTTAGCGGGGACTTTCTACAATGAGCAGTTCTTC. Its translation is CASSLELLAGTFYNEQFF.